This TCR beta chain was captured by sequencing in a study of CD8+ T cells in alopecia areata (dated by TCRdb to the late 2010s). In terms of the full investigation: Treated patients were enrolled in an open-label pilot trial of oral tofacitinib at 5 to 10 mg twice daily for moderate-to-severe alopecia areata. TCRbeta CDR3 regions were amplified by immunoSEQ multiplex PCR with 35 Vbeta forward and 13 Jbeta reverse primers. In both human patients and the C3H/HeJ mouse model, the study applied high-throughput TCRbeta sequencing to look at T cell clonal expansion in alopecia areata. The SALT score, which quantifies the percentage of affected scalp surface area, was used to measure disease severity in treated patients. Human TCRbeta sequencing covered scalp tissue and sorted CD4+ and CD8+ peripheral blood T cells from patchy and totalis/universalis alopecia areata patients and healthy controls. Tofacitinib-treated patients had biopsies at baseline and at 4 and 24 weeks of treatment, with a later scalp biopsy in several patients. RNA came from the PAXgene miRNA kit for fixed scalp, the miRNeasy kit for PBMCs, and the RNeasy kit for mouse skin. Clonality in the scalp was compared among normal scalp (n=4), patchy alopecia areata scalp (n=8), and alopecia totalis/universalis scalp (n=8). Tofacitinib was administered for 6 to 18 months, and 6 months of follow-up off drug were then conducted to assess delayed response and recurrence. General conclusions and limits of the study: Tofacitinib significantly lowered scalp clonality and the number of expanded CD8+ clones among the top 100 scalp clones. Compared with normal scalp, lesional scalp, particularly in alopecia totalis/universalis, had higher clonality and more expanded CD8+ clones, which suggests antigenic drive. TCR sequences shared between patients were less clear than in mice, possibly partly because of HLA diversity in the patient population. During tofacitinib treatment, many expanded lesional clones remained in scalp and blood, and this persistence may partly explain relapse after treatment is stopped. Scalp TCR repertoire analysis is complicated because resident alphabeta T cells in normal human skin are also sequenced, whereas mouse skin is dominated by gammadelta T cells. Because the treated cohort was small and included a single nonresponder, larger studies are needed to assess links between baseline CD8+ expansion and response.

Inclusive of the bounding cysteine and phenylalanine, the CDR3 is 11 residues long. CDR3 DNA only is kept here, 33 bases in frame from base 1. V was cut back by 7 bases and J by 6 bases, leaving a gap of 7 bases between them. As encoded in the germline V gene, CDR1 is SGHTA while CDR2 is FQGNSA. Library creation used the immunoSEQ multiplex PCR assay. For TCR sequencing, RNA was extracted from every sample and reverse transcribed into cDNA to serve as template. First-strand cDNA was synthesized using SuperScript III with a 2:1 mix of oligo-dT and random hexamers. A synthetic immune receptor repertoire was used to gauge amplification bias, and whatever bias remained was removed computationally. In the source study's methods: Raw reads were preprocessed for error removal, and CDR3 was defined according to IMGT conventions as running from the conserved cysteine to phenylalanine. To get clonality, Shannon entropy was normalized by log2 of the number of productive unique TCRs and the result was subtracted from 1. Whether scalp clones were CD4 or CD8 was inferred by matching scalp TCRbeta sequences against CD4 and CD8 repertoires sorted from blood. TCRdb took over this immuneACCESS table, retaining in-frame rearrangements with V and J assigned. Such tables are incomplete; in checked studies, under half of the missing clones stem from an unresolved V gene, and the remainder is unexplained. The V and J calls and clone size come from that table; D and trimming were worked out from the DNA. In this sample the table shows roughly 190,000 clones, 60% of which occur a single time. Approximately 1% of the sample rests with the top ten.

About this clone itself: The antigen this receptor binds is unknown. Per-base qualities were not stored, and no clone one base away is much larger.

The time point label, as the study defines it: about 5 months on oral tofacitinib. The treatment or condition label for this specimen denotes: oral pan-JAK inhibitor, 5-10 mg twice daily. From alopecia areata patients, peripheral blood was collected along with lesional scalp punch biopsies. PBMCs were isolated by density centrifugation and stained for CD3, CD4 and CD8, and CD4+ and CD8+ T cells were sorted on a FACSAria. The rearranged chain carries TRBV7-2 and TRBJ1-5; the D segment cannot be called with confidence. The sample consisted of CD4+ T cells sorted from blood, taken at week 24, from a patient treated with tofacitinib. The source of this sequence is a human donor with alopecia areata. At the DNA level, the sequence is TGTGCCAGCATCAGATTTCAGCCCCAGCATTTT. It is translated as CASIRFQPQHF. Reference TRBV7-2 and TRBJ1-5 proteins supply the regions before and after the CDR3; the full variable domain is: GAGVSQSPSNKVTEKGKDVELRCDPISGHTALYWYRQSLGQGLEFLIYFQGNSAPDKSGLPSDRFSAERTGGSVSTLTIQRTQQEDSAVYLCASIRFQPQHFGDGTRLSIL.